The rows below give T cell receptor beta chains drawn from one sample of a study of CD8 T cells in ankylosing spondylitis. In TCRdb, the 5' RACE reads were re-called with MiXCR into one record per CDR3 protein. Here the sample spans about 360,000 distinct CDR3 sequences, 14% to 15% being singletons. Source material: blood, either unsorted or a sorted T cell fraction (not recorded which). These receptors originate from a male donor with ankylosing spondylitis or in good health (not recorded which). Each CDR3 is given with its conserved first and last residue. A D gene is named only where the DNA matches it firmly. Only part of the rows carry a size: once, few, many, or a class if the clone is expanded.

-	TRBV9	-	TRBJ2-7	TGTGCCAGCAGCGCGGGACTCAGGTCCTACGAGCAGTACTTC	CASSAGLRSYEQYF
many	TRBV12-3/TRBV12-4	TRBD2	TRBJ2-3	TGTGCCAGCAGCCAAATACAGCGGGAGGGTGGTACGCAGTATTTT	CASSQIQREGGTQYF
few	TRBV30	-	TRBJ2-7	TGTGCCTGGAGTGTACGCGATGGGCAGTACTTC	CAWSVRDGQYF
few	TRBV21-1	-	TRBJ2-7	TGTGCCAGCAGCAAAGTTAGGCGACAGGGGGGAAACGAGCAGTACTTC	CASSKVRRQGGNEQYF
few	TRBV25-1	-	TRBJ2-5	TGTGCCAGCAGTCGCGCGCCTGTGTTATCCGGGCAAGAGACCCAGTACTTC	CASSRAPVLSGQETQYF
-	TRBV30	TRBD1	TRBJ2-4	TGTGCCTGGAGTGTAACTCATTCAGGGGGCGAGTACTTC	CAWSVTHSGGEYF
few	TRBV6-1	-	TRBJ1-1	TGTGCCAGCAGCCCCATCAGGTCCTCTGGTGTCGCTGAAGCTTTCTTT	CASSPIRSSGVAEAFF
many	TRBV5-1	-	TRBJ2-7	TGCGCCAGCAGCTTGGACAGGGTGAACGAGCAGTACTTC	CASSLDRVNEQYF
few	TRBV6-6	-	TRBJ1-1	TGTGCCAGCAGAATTGGACAGTACACTGAAGCTTTCTTT	CASRIGQYTEAFF
-	TRBV18	-	TRBJ2-2	TGTGCCAGCTCACCCACGCCCGGCACACCAAAAAAGAACACCTGGGAGCTGTTTTTT	CASSPTPGTPKKNTWELFF
-	TRBV3-1	-	TRBJ2-4	TGTGCCAGCAGTCCGCTGGCCCAAAACATTCAGTACTTC	CASSPLAQNIQYF
-	TRBV30	TRBD2	TRBJ2-1	TGTGCCTGGATTAGCGGGGGGCCCCTTGCCTACAATGAGCAGTTCTTC	CAWISGGPLAYNEQFF
-	TRBV20-1	TRBD2	TRBJ2-3	TGCTGTGCTGCCCTAGGGGCGGGAGACGCAGATACGCAGTATTTT	CCAALGAGDADTQYF
many	TRBV5-1	-	TRBJ1-1	TGCGCCAGCGGAGAGGACCTTTCGAACACTGAAGCTTTCTTT	CASGEDLSNTEAFF
few	TRBV6-1	TRBD2	TRBJ2-4	TGTGCCAGCAGTCCCCGGGGGGGGACCATTCAGTACTTC	CASSPRGGTIQYF
-	TRBV7-2	-	TRBJ2-7	TGTGCCAGCACCCAGGGGAGGAACTACGAGCAGTACTTC	CASTQGRNYEQYF
-	TRBV15	TRBD1	TRBJ2-2	TGTGCCACCAGCCCGGTTCGGGACAGGACCGGGGAGCTGTTTTTT	CATSPVRDRTGELFF
few	TRBV11-2	-	TRBJ1-2	TGTGCCAGCAGCTTAGATTGGGCTTCTAACTATGGCTACACCTTC	CASSLDWASNYGYTF
few	TRBV3-1	-	TRBJ2-5	TGTGCCAGCAGCCAAGATGGGGAGACCCAGTACTTC	CASSQDGETQYF
-	TRBV7-2	-	TRBJ1-4	TGTGCCAGCAGCTTAGCCCCACCTATCCCCAAACTGTTTTTT	CASSLAPPIPKLFF
many	TRBV5-1	TRBD1	TRBJ2-1	TGCGCCAGCAGCAGACAGGGGAACAATGAGCAGTTCTTC	CASSRQGNNEQFF
-	TRBV18	TRBD2	TRBJ2-3	TGTGCCAGCTCCCGGACTAGCGGGAGTCAAGATACGCAGTATTTT	CASSRTSGSQDTQYF
few	TRBV6-1	TRBD2	TRBJ2-3	TGTGCCAGCAGCCCCCTTACTAGCGGGAGTTTCAACACAGATACGCAGTATTTT	CASSPLTSGSFNTDTQYF
-	TRBV5-1	TRBD2	TRBJ2-1	TGCGCCAGCAGCTTGGACGGGAGCGGGGGGGCTCGCAATGAGCAGTTCTTC	CASSLDGSGGARNEQFF
many	TRBV5-6	-	TRBJ2-7	TGTGCCAGCACTAGAGGGCAGGTCCCCTACGAGCAGTACTTC	CASTRGQVPYEQYF
-	TRBV10-3	TRBD1	TRBJ1-1	TGTGCCATCAGCGGACAGGGTGCCGAAGCTTTCTTT	CAISGQGAEAFF
many	TRBV12-3/TRBV12-4	-	TRBJ1-2	TGTGCCAGCAGTTTACGGGGGGCAAAGGATGGCTACACCTTC	CASSLRGAKDGYTF
-	TRBV6-1	TRBD2	TRBJ2-2	TGTGCCAGCCGGGGACGGGAGGCGAACACCGGGGAGCTGTTTTTT	CASRGREANTGELFF
many	TRBV7-9	-	TRBJ2-1	TGCGCCAGCAGCCCCCCGGGGAATGAGCAGTTCTTC	CASSPPGNEQFF
few	TRBV21-1	-	TRBJ2-5	TGTGCCAGCAGCAAAGCCGGACAGGGGGCGACCCCTCAAGAGACCCAGTACTTC	CASSKAGQGATPQETQYF
-	TRBV11-2	-	TRBJ2-3	TGTGCCGGCAGCTTAGATCGTGGGAGTGGCACAGATACGCAGTATTTT	CAGSLDRGSGTDTQYF
-	TRBV12-3/TRBV12-4	TRBD1	TRBJ2-3	TGTGCCAGCAGCCGGGACAGGCGTACTAGCACAGATACGCAGTATTTT	CASSRDRRTSTDTQYF
-	TRBV15	TRBD2	TRBJ2-1	TGTGCCACCAGCACCTACGGGACTAGCGGCAACAATGAGCAGTTCTTC	CATSTYGTSGNNEQFF
-	TRBV29-1	-	TRBJ1-1	TGCAGCGTTGAGGTTTTCGCTGAAGCTTTCTTT	CSVEVFAEAFF
-	TRBV20-1	-	TRBJ2-4	TGCAGTGCTCCCGGCGGACGGGGGATAGCCAAAAACATTCAGTACTTC	CSAPGGRGIAKNIQYF
few	TRBV5-5	-	TRBJ2-5	TGTGCCAGCAGCTTGGGGCTAGCCCCAGTGGCCCAGTACTTC	CASSLGLAPVAQYF
-	TRBV29-1	-	TRBJ2-1	TGCAGCGTCGGCGGAGCGGCCTCCTACAATGAGCAGTTCTTC	CSVGGAASYNEQFF
many	TRBV5-6	TRBD1	TRBJ1-2	TGTGCCAGCAGCCTGACAGGGTCCTATGGCTACACCTTC	CASSLTGSYGYTF
few	TRBV20-1	-	TRBJ2-1	TGCAGTGCTCACGGGGGGCTCCTTTACAATGAGCAGTTCTTC	CSAHGGLLYNEQFF